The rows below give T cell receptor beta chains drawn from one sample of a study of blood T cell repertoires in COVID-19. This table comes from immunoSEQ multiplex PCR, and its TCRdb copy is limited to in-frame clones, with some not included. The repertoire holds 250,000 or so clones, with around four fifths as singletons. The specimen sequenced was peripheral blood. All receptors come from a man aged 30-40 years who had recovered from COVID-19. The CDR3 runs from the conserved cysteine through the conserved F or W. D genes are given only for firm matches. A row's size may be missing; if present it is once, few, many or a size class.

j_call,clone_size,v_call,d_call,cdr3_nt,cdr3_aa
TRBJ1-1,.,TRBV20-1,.,TGCAGTGCATTAGACACTGAAGCTTTCTTT,CSALDTEAFF
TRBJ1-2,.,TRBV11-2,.,TGTGCCAGCAGCGGGACCAGGGGTGGGGTCGGCTATGGCTACACCTTC,CASSGTRGGVGYGYTF
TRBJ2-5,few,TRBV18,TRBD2,TGTGCCAGCTCACCAGCTAGCGGGGGGCAAGAGACCCAGTACTTC,CASSPASGGQETQYF
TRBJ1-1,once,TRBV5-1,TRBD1,TGCGCCAGCAGCGTTGGACAGGGGATCACTGAAGCTTTCTTT,CASSVGQGITEAFF
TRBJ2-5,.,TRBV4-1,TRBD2,TGCGCCAGCAGCCAAGCGCACGGGGGGGTTGAGACCCAGTACTTC,CASSQAHGGVETQYF
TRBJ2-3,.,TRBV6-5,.,TGTGCCAGCAGTTACTCTCCCTTATCGATCACTGATACGCAGTATTTT,CASSYSPLSITDTQYF
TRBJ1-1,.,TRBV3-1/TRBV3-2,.,TGTGCCAGCAGCCCCGGGGACAAACCGAACACTGAAGCTTTCTTT,CASSPGDKPNTEAFF
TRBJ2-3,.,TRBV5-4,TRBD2,TGTGCCAGCAGCGGGGTTGGGCGGGGGGCCACAGATACGCAGTATTTT,CASSGVGRGATDTQYF
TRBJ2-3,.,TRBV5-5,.,TGTGCCAGCAGCTCGGAGGTTGGCACAGATACGCAGTATTTT,CASSSEVGTDTQYF
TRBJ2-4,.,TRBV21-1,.,TGTGCCAGCAGCAATTGTTCGGCAGGGCGGCTAGCCAAAAACATTCAGTACTTC,CASSNCSAGRLAKNIQYF
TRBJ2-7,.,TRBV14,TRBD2,TGTGCCAGCAGCCATGAAGGCCTAAGCGGGGGTTTCTACGAGCAGTACTTC,CASSHEGLSGGFYEQYF
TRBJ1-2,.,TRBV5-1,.,TGCGCCAGCAGCTCAGGCGGGAGCTATGGCTACACCTTC,CASSSGGSYGYTF
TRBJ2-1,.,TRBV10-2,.,TGCGCCACGTCGGCAGGAGGACCTTCCTACAATGAGCAGTTCTTC,CATSAGGPSYNEQFF
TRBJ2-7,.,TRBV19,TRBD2,TGTGCCACAAAGGTCGGGGGGGATTACTACGAGCAGTACTTC,CATKVGGDYYEQYF
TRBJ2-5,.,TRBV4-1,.,TGCGCCAGCAGCCTAGCGTTCTTGGAGACCCAGTACTTC,CASSLAFLETQYF
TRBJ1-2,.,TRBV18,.,TGTGCCAGCTCGCCCGACCAGGGCTCTGGCTACACCTTC,CASSPDQGSGYTF
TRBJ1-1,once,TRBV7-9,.,TGTGCCAGCAGCTTAGGTTCAGCAGGTGAAGCTTTCTTT,CASSLGSAGEAFF
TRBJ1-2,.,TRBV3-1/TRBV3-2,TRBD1,TGTGCCAGCAGCAATAGGGACAGGGGCGATTATGGCTACACCTTC,CASSNRDRGDYGYTF
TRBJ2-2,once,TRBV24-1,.,TGTGCCACCAGTGAATCAGGACGGGGCACCGGGGAGCTGTTTTTT,CATSESGRGTGELFF
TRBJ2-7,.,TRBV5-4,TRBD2,TGTGCCAGCCTACCCGGGGGGGCAGGGAGGAACGAGCAGTACTTC,CASLPGGAGRNEQYF
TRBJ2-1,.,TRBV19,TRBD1,TGTGCCAGTAGTCCAGGGGGTATGTCCTACAATGAGCAGTTCTTC,CASSPGGMSYNEQFF
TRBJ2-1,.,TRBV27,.,TGTGCCACCAGGGCGTCCTGGGGGCAGGTTGAGCAGTTCTTC,CATRASWGQVEQFF
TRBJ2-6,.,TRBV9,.,TGTGCCAGCAGCCCCCGACACTCCGGGGCCAACGTCCTGACTTTC,CASSPRHSGANVLTF
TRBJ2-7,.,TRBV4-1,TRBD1,TGCGCCAGCAGCTACTCGACAGGGAGCTCCTACGAGCAGTACTTC,CASSYSTGSSYEQYF
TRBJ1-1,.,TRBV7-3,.,TGTGCCAGCAGCTTCACAGGGAACACTGAAGCTTTCTTT,CASSFTGNTEAFF
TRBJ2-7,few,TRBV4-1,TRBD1,TGCGCCAGCAGCCGGACTCCCCGGACAGGGGAGAACTACGAGCAGTACTTC,CASSRTPRTGENYEQYF
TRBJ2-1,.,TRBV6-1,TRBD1,TGTGCCAGCAGTGAACGGGACAGGAACAATGAGCAGTTCTTC,CASSERDRNNEQFF
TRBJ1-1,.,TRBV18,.,TGTGCCAGCTCACCACCGACGGGGAGGGGCACTGAAGCTTTCTTT,CASSPPTGRGTEAFF
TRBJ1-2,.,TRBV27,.,TGTGCCAGCAGTTTATCCGCCGACAGGCCTTATGGCTACACCTTC,CASSLSADRPYGYTF
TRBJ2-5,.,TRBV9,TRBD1,TGTGCCAGCAGCGAAGAGGGGGCCGATGGAGAGACCCAGTACTTC,CASSEEGADGETQYF
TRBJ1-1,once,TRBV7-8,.,TGTGCCAGCAGCACAGGACAATGGGACACTGAAGCTTTCTTT,CASSTGQWDTEAFF
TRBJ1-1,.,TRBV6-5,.,TGTGCCAGCAGGGCCCTACGGAGGAAGAACACTGAAGCTTTCTTT,CASRALRRKNTEAFF
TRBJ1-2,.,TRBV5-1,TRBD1,TGCGCCAGTGCCGGGACAGCCAGCTATGGCTACACCTTC,CASAGTASYGYTF
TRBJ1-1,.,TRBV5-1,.,TGCGCCAGCAGCCCGGGGCGGGGGGCGCGGACTGAAGCTTTCTTT,CASSPGRGARTEAFF
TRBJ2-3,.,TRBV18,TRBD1,TGTGCCAGCTCAGCGGGACAGGGGGCCACAGATACGCAGTATTTT,CASSAGQGATDTQYF
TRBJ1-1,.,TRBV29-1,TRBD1,TGCAGCGTTGAGGGCAGGGGGCACACTGAAGCTTTCTTT,CSVEGRGHTEAFF
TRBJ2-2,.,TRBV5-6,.,TGTGCCAGCAGTCGGCGAGGGGACTACACCGGGGAGCTGTTTTTT,CASSRRGDYTGELFF
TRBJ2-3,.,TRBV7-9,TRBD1,TGTGCCAGTCCGACAGGGAACACTAGCACAGATACGCAGTATTTT,CASPTGNTSTDTQYF
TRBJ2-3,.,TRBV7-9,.,TGTGCCAGCAGCCGTGGCTGGGATACGCAGTATTTT,CASSRGWDTQYF
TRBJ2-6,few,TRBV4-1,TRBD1,TGCGCCAGCAGCAAAGACAGGGGTTCAGGGGCCAACGTCCTGACTTTC,CASSKDRGSGANVLTF
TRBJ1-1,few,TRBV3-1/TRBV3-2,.,TGTGCCAGCAGCCAAGTGAGGGGGTCTGAAGCTTTCTTT,CASSQVRGSEAFF
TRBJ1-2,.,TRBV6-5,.,TGTGCCAGCAGTTACTCGCGGGGGGCTGATGGCTACACCTTC,CASSYSRGADGYTF
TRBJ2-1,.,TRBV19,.,TGTGCCAGTACCACGGACGGGAGCTCCTACAATGAGCAGTTCTTC,CASTTDGSSYNEQFF
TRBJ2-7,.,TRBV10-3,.,TGTGCCATCCAGGGGGCGGGGGTCGGCGAGCAGTACTTC,CAIQGAGVGEQYF
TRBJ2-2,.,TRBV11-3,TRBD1,TGTGCCAGCAGCTTAGAACGTGGGACAGGCCAGGCAGGGAACACCGGGGAGCTGTTTTTT,CASSLERGTGQAGNTGELFF
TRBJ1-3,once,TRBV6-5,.,TGTGCCAGCAGTCCAATAGCTGGAAACACCATATATTTT,CASSPIAGNTIYF
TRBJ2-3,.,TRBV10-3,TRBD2,TGTGCCATCAGGGCGGGACTAGCATCAGATACGCAGTATTTT,CAIRAGLASDTQYF
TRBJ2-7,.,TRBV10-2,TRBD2,TGCGCCCCGCGGGCGGGGGGGGGCTACGAGCAGTACTTC,CAPRAGGGYEQYF
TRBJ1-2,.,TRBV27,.,TGTGCCAGCAGTTCTTCTCCTCGGGGGTATGGCTACACCTTC,CASSSSPRGYGYTF
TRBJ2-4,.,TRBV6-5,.,TGTGCCAGCAGGATAGACGAGGGAACCCAAAACATTCAGTACTTC,CASRIDEGTQNIQYF
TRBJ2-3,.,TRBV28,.,TGTGCCAGCAGTGGGGGGTGGGGACCAGATACGCAGTATTTT,CASSGGWGPDTQYF